This TCR beta chain originates from a study of blood T cell repertoires in COVID-19. Study-wide background: The cDNA or gDNA used as material had been derived from T cells, B-cell-depleted T cells, or PBMCs.

Germline CDR1 and CDR2: MNHEY and SVGEGT. The length of the CDR3 is 20 residues. With 5 bases removed from V and 4 bases from J, the gap between germline ends came to 30 bases. Generated by immunoSEQ multiplex PCR, the TCRdb table keeps only in-frame clones and is missing some. The sample holds a few hundred thousand clones, roughly 90% seen once. The sequenced material came from peripheral blood. The source is a man aged 18 to 29 who had recovered from COVID-19. The V and J genes are TRBV6-2 or TRBV6-3 and TRBJ1-5; unclear D gene. The CDR3: CASSPLQRFADGLRNQPQHF. The CDR3 bases are TGTGCCAGCAGTCCCCTACAGCGGTTTGCAGACGGGTTACGGAATCAGCCCCAGCATTTT.